These 6 T cell receptor beta chains came from one sample sequenced in a study of OX40 agonist ivuxolimab in advanced cancers. Libraries were prepared through the immunoSEQ multiplex PCR assay. Drawn from immuneACCESS, this table holds only the in-frame rearrangements with V and J called that TCRdb kept. Clones are partly lost; checked studies trace under half to an unresolved V gene and leave the rest unexplained. Across this sample there are around 72,000 clones, with more than 75% seen only once. Jointly, the top ten make up about a sixth of the sample. The material was CD4+ or CD8+ T cells sorted from blood, obtained in a trial of the OX40 agonist ivuxolimab. The receptors stem from an adult with an advanced solid tumor such as melanoma, head and neck, liver or kidney cancer.

This chain connects TRBV15 to TRBJ2-7, with D possibly being TRBD1 or TRBD2 (5 bases each). There are 16 residues in the CDR3. Trimming removed 3 bases at V and 3 bases at J, with 18 bases between. Germline lookup yields CDR1 LNHNV and CDR2 YYDKDF (reference sequence). CDR3 DNA sequence: TGTGCCACCAGCAGGGGGGTAGGAGCGGCACACTACGAGCAGTACTTC. Translated, it gives CATSRGVGAAHYEQYF.

The gene calls are TRBV6-1 and TRBJ1-5; D unclear. This CDR3 contains 15 residues. The germline CDR1 and CDR2 sequences are MNHNS and SASEGT. V lost 7 bases and J lost 0, with 13 bases in between. The CDR3 region is CASTPGYHSNQPQHF. CDR3 bases: TGTGCCAGCACCCCGGGGTATCATAGCAATCAGCCCCAGCATTTT.

The gene calls are TRBV27 and TRBJ1-1, with 7 bases identical to TRBD1. The CDR3 spans 13 residues. Germline V gene data show CDR1 as MNHEY and CDR2 as SMNVEV (reference sequence). The junction had 8 bases not matched to a gene; V was cut back by 10 bases and J by 3 bases. The CDR3 protein is CATKDRVYTEAFF. CDR3 DNA: TGTGCCACCAAAGACAGGGTATACACTGAAGCTTTCTTT.

The chain recombines TRBV7-2 with TRBJ1-2; D remains unclear. The CDR3 runs 12 residues. Germline CDR1 SGHTA, CDR2 FQGNSA. The V end was cut by 5 bases, the J end by 8 bases, with 12 bases between. CDR3 in amino acids: CASSPPMGGYTF. CDR3 nucleotide sequence: TGTGCCAGCAGCCCCCCAATGGGAGGCTACACCTTC. Based on the CDR3 plus reference TRBV7-2 and TRBJ1-2, the full variable domain is GAGVSQSPSNKVTEKGKDVELRCDPISGHTALYWYRQSLGQGLEFLIYFQGNSAPDKSGLPSDRFSAERTGGSVSTLTIQRTQQEDSAVYLCASSPPMGGYTFGSGTRLTVV.

This sequence joins TRBV5-1 and TRBJ2-7, with a weak D call TRBD1 (5 bases). V was clipped by 0 bases and J by 1 base, with 11 bases between them. Germline V gene sequence: CDR1 SGHRS, CDR2 YFSETQ. CDR3 size: 15 residues. This CDR3 reads CASSLAQGPSYEQYF. The CDR3, as DNA: TGCGCCAGCAGCTTGGCCCAGGGCCCTTCCTACGAGCAGTACTTC.

J is TRBJ1-6 and V is TRBV2, with TRBD1 as a possible D gene (5 bases). The CDR3 spans 16 residues. Germline values: CDR1 SNHLY, CDR2 FYNNEI. Trimming pared 2 bases from V and 5 bases from J, leaving 13 bases between. The CDR3 nucleotides read TGTGCCAGCAGTGAAAGGGCGACAGCGAATAATTCACCCCTCCACTTT. It translates to CASSERATANNSPLHF. Supplemented by reference TRBV2 and TRBJ1-6, the full variable domain reads EPEVTQTPSHQVTQMGQEVILRCVPISNHLYFYWYRQILGQKVEFLVSFYNNEISEKSEIFDDQFSVERPDGSNFTLKIRSTKLEDSAMYFCASSERATANNSPLHFGNGTRLTVT.